The present TCR beta chain was sequenced within a study of beta chain features in type 1 diabetes. Points from the study as a whole: Over-representation of high TCR-expressing cells was a possible consequence of cDNA sequencing. In every one of the four CD4+ subsets, TCRB CDR3s were moderately but significantly shorter in Type 1 diabetes patients. The study notes PCR might favor shorter templates equally in patients and controls. Still unanswered here is whether HLA type influences TCRB rearrangement.

Note on this clone: Its antigen is as yet unknown.

Per the germline V gene, CDR1 is SGHAT and CDR2 is FQNNGV. Trimming took 5 bases from V and 4 from J, leaving 12 bases between them. This CDR3 is 14 amino acids long. Every bit of the isolated RNA underwent reverse transcription, so sequencing read expressed TCRB transcripts. The table came from immunoSEQ multiplex PCR; TCRdb's copy has only in-frame clones and leaves some out. The sample shows hundreds of thousands of clones, approximately 15% of them seen only once. The V call is TRBV11-2, the J call TRBJ2-1, with D perhaps matching TRBD2 (6 bases). This TCR was recovered from a man younger than 35 with type 1 diabetes. The sequenced sample was naive CD4+ T cells from blood. CDR3 DNA: TGTGCCAGCAGCGATGTAGCGGAATACAATGAGCAGTTCTTC. Its translation: CASSDVAEYNEQFF.